The 30 T cell receptor beta chains in this list originate from one sample, sequenced in a study of shared clonotypes between healthy human individuals. Some clones are missing from TCRdb's copy, which holds only in-frame ones; the method was immunoSEQ multiplex PCR. The sample shows over a million clones, roughly 70% of them seen only once. What was sequenced was memory CD4+ T cells sorted from blood. Indicated subset: CD45RA-negative fraction. The origin of the receptors is a man younger than 35 in good health.

This chain uses TRBV5-1 with TRBJ1-3, with TRBD1 identical over 7 bases. J lost 8 bases, V lost 4 bases, and 9 bases had no gene match. This CDR3 spans 14 amino acids. Germline loops: CDR1 SGHRS, CDR2 YFSETQ. CDR3 sequence reads: CASSGTDLRDTIYF. The CDR3 coding sequence is TGCGCCAGCAGCGGGACAGATCTGCGGGACACCATATATTTT.

Comment on this clone: This may be a read error: a much more frequent sequence differs by one nucleotide. The J gene is TRBJ2-2, the V gene TRBV5-8; D not certain. Trimming took off 2 bases at V and 7 bases at J, with 6 bases between the two ends. The CDR3 runs to 12 residues. CDR1 and CDR2 from the germline V gene are SGHTS and YDEGEE. CDR3 residues: CASSFRYGELFF. CDR3 nucleotides: TGTGCCAGCAGCTTCCGGTACGGGGAGCTGTTTTTT.

The rearrangement links TRBV11-2 to TRBJ2-7, with D tentatively TRBD1 (5 bases). Between the trimmed V and J ends, which lost 3 bases and 0 bases, there was a span of 18 bases. This CDR3 region has 17 residues. Germline V gene sequence: CDR1 SGHAT, CDR2 FQNNGV. The CDR3 region has the DNA TGTGCCAGCAGCTTTAACCCGACAGTCATTAGCTCCTACGAGCAGTACTTC. Residues: CASSFNPTVISSYEQYF.

The chain recombines TRBV15 with TRBJ1-5; no clear D gene. CDR3 length equals 16 residues. Germline V gives CDR1 LNHNV, CDR2 YYDKDF (reference sequence). Trimming shortened V by 1 base and J by 4 bases, and 14 bases separated the two germline ends. The CDR3 DNA follows: TGTGCCACCAGCAGAGTTGCCGGGGAAACAAATCAGCCCCAGCATTTT. It translates to CATSRVAGETNQPQHF.

V and J are TRBV27 and TRBJ2-1, with TRBD2 matching 13 bases. V was pared by 5 bases and J by 7 bases, with 8 bases of the junction left unmatched. This CDR3 is 16 amino acids long. From germline, CDR1 is MNHEY and CDR2 SMNVEV (reference sequence). CDR3 DNA: TGTGCCAGCAGTCGCATAACTAGCGGGAGGGCAAATGAGCAGTTCTTC. Protein product: CASSRITSGRANEQFF.

The chain combines TRBV7-9 with TRBJ1-1, with TRBD1 as a possible D gene (5 bases). Per germline, CDR1 SEHNR and CDR2 FQNEAQ (reference sequence). CDR3 length equals 13 residues. With 5 bases removed from V and 8 bases from J, the gap between germline ends came to 15 bases. The DNA of the CDR3 is TGTGCCAGCAGCGTGGGGGGTTTCTTGGAAGCTTTCTTT. Translation gives CASSVGGFLEAFF.

V is TRBV20-1 and J is TRBJ1-2; possible D gene TRBD1, 5 bases. Germline V lookup: CDR1 DFQATT, CDR2 SNEGSKA (reference sequence). The V and J ends lost 4 bases and 8 bases respectively, with 11 bases between them. The CDR3 totals 11 residues. CDR3 nucleotides: TGCAGTGCTAATGGGGCTCAGGGCTACACCTTC. Its protein product is CSANGAQGYTF.

The rearrangement links TRBV6-6 to TRBJ1-3; D perhaps matches TRBD1 (5 bases). There are 16 residues in the CDR3. The V end lost 5 bases, the J end lost 4 bases, and 18 bases lay between the germline ends. Germline V lookup: CDR1 MNHNY, CDR2 SVGAGI (reference sequence). Written as DNA, the CDR3 is TGTGCCAGCAGTCCATTTATGGGACCCGCCGGAAACACCATATATTTT. Translation gives CASSPFMGPAGNTIYF.

This chain joins TRBV7-2 and TRBJ2-7, with D possibly matching TRBD2 (5 bases). The CDR3 sequence is 14 residues long. Trimming stripped 5 bases from V and 4 bases from J, with 15 bases between. CDR1 is SGHTA, CDR2 FQGNSA, per germline. The CDR3 region is CASSPGLNAYEQYF. CDR3 nucleotide sequence: TGTGCCAGCAGCCCCGGACTGAACGCTTACGAGCAGTACTTC.

The gene calls are TRBV6-6 and TRBJ1-6, with a weak D call TRBD1 (5 bases). V shed 0 bases and J shed 9 bases, with 12 bases lying between them. Germline V gives CDR1 MNHNY, CDR2 SVGAGI (reference sequence). This CDR3 contains 15 residues. This CDR3 is CASSYSGVGGSPLHF. The CDR3 coding sequence is TGTGCCAGCAGTTACTCTGGGGTGGGGGGTTCACCCCTCCACTTT.

CDR3 nucleotides: TGCGCCAGCAGCCAAGGGCCTGGGGAAAAACTGTTTTTT. It encodes CASSQGPGEKLFF. The chain has TRBV4-3 and TRBJ1-4; D is ambiguous. The germline V gene encodes CDR1 LGHNA and CDR2 YSLEER. V was trimmed by 1 base and J by 8 bases, leaving 8 bases between them. CDR3 size: 13 residues.

V is TRBV2 and J is TRBJ2-2, with a possible D match to TRBD1 (6 bases). The CDR3 loop spans 12 amino acids. Germline loops: CDR1 SNHLY, CDR2 FYNNEI. Trimming shortened V by 1 base and J by 15 bases, and 12 bases separated the two germline ends. The DNA for the CDR3 is TGTGCCAGCAGTGAAGGGACAGAGGGGTTGTTTTTT. It specifies CASSEGTEGLFF.

This clone showed up just once. The rearrangement uses TRBV7-9 and TRBJ2-6; D remains ambiguous. Trimming left V 0 bases short and J 2 bases short, with 8 bases between. Germline CDR1 reads SEHNR; CDR2 reads FQNEAQ (reference sequence). The CDR3 has 16 residues. The CDR3 sequence: CASSLAGSPGANVLTF. The CDR3 nucleotides are TGTGCCAGCAGCTTAGCAGGATCTCCTGGGGCCAACGTCCTGACTTTC.

This clone came up once. The J gene is TRBJ1-2, the V gene TRBV25-1; possibly TRBD1 for D (6 bases). The CDR3 sequence is 14 residues long. Germline loops: CDR1 MGHDK, CDR2 SYGVNS. V lost 7 bases and J lost 8, with 20 bases in between. In DNA form, the CDR3 reads TGTGCCAGCATTCCTCCAGGGGCACTAGGCGGCTACACCTTC. Amino acid sequence: CASIPPGALGGYTF.

The CDR3 DNA reads as TGTGCCAGCAGCTTAGGGGACACTCCCTCTGGAAACACCATATATTTT. It codes for CASSLGDTPSGNTIYF. The chain is built from TRBV5-4 and TRBJ1-3; D might be TRBD1 (6 bases). The CDR3 extends over 16 amino acids. Germline CDR1 and CDR2: SGHNT and YYREEE (reference sequence). V lost 2 bases and J lost 0, with 12 bases in between.

Of note for this clone: No conserved phenylalanine or tryptophan is present at the end of the CDR3, so a read error is the likely explanation. The chain has TRBV7-2 and TRBJ2-4; 7 bases fit TRBD2. CDR3 length: 15 residues. J gave up 2 bases and V 6 bases, and 7 bases lay outside the gene matches. Germline V CDR1 and CDR2: SGHTA, FQGNSA. The CDR3 sequence: CASSPGGWTKNIQYL. CDR3 nucleotides: TGTGCCAGCAGTCCCGGGGGGTGGACCAAAAACATTCAGTACCTC.

This clone has more than one count but fewer than ten. V is TRBV4-1 and J is TRBJ1-4; no reliable D call. The CDR3 spans 15 residues. Trimming pared 0 bases from V and 6 bases from J, leaving 11 bases between. CDR1 and CDR2 (germline): MGHRA, YSYEKL. The CDR3 coding sequence is TGCGCCAGCAGCCAAGAGGGCAGAAACTATGAAAAACTGTTTTTT. As protein: CASSQEGRNYEKLFF.

This sequence joins TRBV29-1 and TRBJ2-7; D not resolved. The V end lost 4 bases, the J end lost 6 bases, and 13 bases lay between the germline ends. There are 12 residues in the CDR3. Germline V lookup: CDR1 SQVTM, CDR2 ANQGSEA. The CDR3 reads CSVATSSSEQYF. CDR3 coding DNA: TGCAGCGTTGCCACAAGCAGTTCCGAGCAGTACTTC.

In its sample, this clone was seen once. The chain links TRBV11-2 to TRBJ1-5; D not resolved. CDR1 and CDR2 from the germline V gene are SGHAT and FQNNGV. Trimming shortened V by 9 bases and J by 0 bases, and 9 bases separated the two germline ends. This CDR3 has 13 residues. The CDR3 nucleotides read TGTGCCAGTTCGTTTTATAGCAATCAGCCCCAGCATTTT. This translates into CASSFYSNQPQHF.

The chain has TRBV21-1 and TRBJ2-2. TRBV21-1 is designated a pseudogene. The CDR3 is 14 amino acids. CDR3 amino acids: CASTLDATTGELFF. The CDR3 DNA reads TGTGCCAGCACCCTGGACGCCACCACCGGGGAGCTGTTTTTT.

Only one count was recorded for this clone. The V gene is TRBV11-2, the J gene TRBJ2-7, with D perhaps TRBD2 (7 bases). This CDR3 contains 15 residues. CDR1 is SGHAT and CDR2 is FQNNGV in the germline V gene. Trimming removed 5 bases from V and 6 bases from J, with 20 bases in between. The CDR3 nucleotides are TGTGCCAGCAGCCAGGGGACGTGGGGAGGGCTCGAGCAGTACTTC. Translated, it gives CASSQGTWGGLEQYF.

A few counts support this clone. This chain links TRBV9 with TRBJ1-1; the D is unclear. Germline V CDR1 and CDR2: SGDLS, YYNGEE. This CDR3 contains 13 residues. V dropped 0 bases and J dropped 4 bases, with 7 bases sitting between them. The CDR3 here is CASSVGATTEAFF. CDR3 bases: TGTGCCAGCAGCGTAGGGGCAACCACTGAAGCTTTCTTT.

Regarding this clone: The same CDR3 is also encoded by other DNA sequences in this sample. The gene calls are TRBV28 and TRBJ2-6; D is unclear. V lost 1 base and J lost 2, with 0 bases in between. Germline assignment: CDR1 MDHEN and CDR2 SYDVKM. CDR3 size: 13 residues. CDR3 in DNA: TGTGCCAGCAGTTTATCTGGGGCCAACGTCCTGACTTTC. It codes for CASSLSGANVLTF.

This chain uses TRBV7-9 with TRBJ1-4, with D hard to call. The CDR3 is 19 residues long. V lost 4 bases, J lost 2 bases, and 23 bases lay in between. Germline assignment: CDR1 SEHNR and CDR2 FQNEAQ (reference sequence). This CDR3 is CASSSSIGRVAVTNEKLFF. In DNA form, the CDR3 reads TGTGCCAGCAGCTCGTCAATTGGGAGGGTAGCCGTTACTAATGAAAAACTGTTTTTT.

This clone came up a few times. The chain combines TRBV5-6 with TRBJ1-5; D is uncertain. The V gene lost 1 base and the J gene lost 2 bases, with 19 bases spanning the gap. CDR1 is SGHDT, CDR2 YYEEEE, per germline. The CDR3 contains 18 residues. The CDR3: CASSLSPVANFRNQPQHF. CDR3 bases: TGTGCCAGCAGCTTGAGTCCGGTCGCTAACTTCCGCAATCAGCCCCAGCATTTT.

CDR3 in DNA: TGTGCCAGTCGTGAGGGGTATGGCACCGGGGAGCTGTTTTTT. This codes for CASREGYGTGELFF. The rearrangement links TRBV19 to TRBJ2-2, with D perhaps TRBD1 or TRBD2 (5 bases each). This CDR3 has 14 residues. The V and J ends lost 8 bases and 4 bases respectively, with 14 bases between them. Germline V lookup: CDR1 LNHDA, CDR2 SQIVND (reference sequence).

This clone has just a few counts. The rearrangement uses TRBV30 and TRBJ1-1, with D unresolved. The CDR3 has 12 amino acids. Per germline, CDR1 GTSNPN and CDR2 SVGIG (reference sequence). V dropped 8 bases and J dropped 0 bases, with 10 bases sitting between them. CDR3 residues: CAHKIMNTEAFF. The CDR3 bases are TGTGCCCATAAAATCATGAACACTGAAGCTTTCTTT.

The V gene is TRBV6-5, the J gene TRBJ2-2, with D perhaps TRBD1 (5 bases). The CDR3 sequence is 15 residues long. V dropped 10 bases and J dropped 4 bases, with 19 bases sitting between them. The V gene's germline CDR1 is MNHEY and CDR2 SVGAGI. CDR3: CATTTRVFGTGELFF. CDR3 nucleotides: TGTGCCACCACCACCAGGGTATTCGGCACCGGGGAGCTGTTTTTT.

The chain uses TRBV5-4 and TRBJ2-6, with D possibly TRBD1 on 6 matching bases. The germline V gene has CDR1 SGHNT and CDR2 YYREEE (reference sequence). V lost 4 bases and J 4 bases, leaving 18 bases between the germline ends. CDR3 length: 17 residues. The CDR3 spells CASSPGAGVVGANVLTF. The CDR3 bases are TGTGCCAGCAGCCCTGGGGCAGGGGTGGTCGGGGCCAACGTCCTGACTTTC.

The rearrangement links TRBV28 to TRBJ2-2, with D perhaps TRBD2 (6 bases). With 7 bases removed from V and 5 bases from J, the gap between germline ends came to 17 bases. Germline lookup yields CDR1 MDHEN and CDR2 SYDVKM. CDR3 size: 15 residues. The CDR3 bases are TGTGCCAGCATCCTTGGAGGGTCAGGAACCGGGGAGCTGTTTTTT. As protein: CASILGGSGTGELFF.